Below, 17 T cell receptor beta chains from the same sample are listed, as sequenced in a study of early T cells in non-severe SARS-CoV-2 infection. TCRdb independently ran MiXCR on the 5' RACE reads; one entry per CDR3 protein. The sample yields some 56,000 distinct CDR3 sequences, more than 13% seen once. The sample was whole blood, taken at baseline. Every receptor here comes from an adult who was a healthcare worker with PCR-confirmed SARS-CoV-2 infection or an uninfected control (not recorded which).

V and J are TRBV27 and TRBJ2-2; D gene unclear. The CDR3 extends over 15 amino acids. V dropped 3 bases and J dropped 1 base, with 9 bases sitting between them. Germline lookup yields CDR1 MNHEY and CDR2 SMNVEV (reference sequence). CDR3 residues: CASSFRGRNTGELFF. The CDR3, as DNA: TGTGCCAGCAGTTTTCGCGGACGGAACACCGGGGAGCTGTTTTTT.

There are many counts of this clonotype. V usage is TRBV19 and J usage is TRBJ1-5, with 9 bases identical to TRBD1. Germline loops: CDR1 LNHDA, CDR2 SQIVND (reference sequence). The CDR3 extends over 14 amino acids. V gave up 7 bases and J gave up 8 bases; unmatched junction bases: 9. The CDR3 spells CASKRTGVGEPQHF. CDR3 in DNA: TGTGCCAGTAAAAGGACAGGGGTCGGAGAGCCCCAGCATTTT.

This clonotype has at least ten counts. This rearrangement joins TRBV14 to TRBJ1-2; D unclear. CDR3 size: 13 residues. Trimming shortened V by 0 bases and J by 6 bases, and 8 bases separated the two germline ends. Germline CDR1 is SGHDN and CDR2 is FVKESK. The CDR3 nucleotides read TGTGCCAGCAGCCAAGATATGGGTCATGGCTACACCTTC. It translates to CASSQDMGHGYTF.

The chain uses TRBV4-2 and TRBJ1-6; maybe TRBD1 (6 bases). CDR1 is LGHNA and CDR2 is YNFKEQ in the germline V gene. V was clipped by 8 bases and J by 6 bases, with 11 bases between them. The CDR3 contains 13 residues. The CDR3 DNA is TGTGCCAGCGCCGGGACACTTAATTCACCCCTCCACTTT. This encodes CASAGTLNSPLHF.

There are a few counts of this clonotype. The gene calls are TRBV28 and TRBJ2-5; tentative D call: TRBD2 (5 bases). This CDR3 has 14 residues. Germline CDR1 is MDHEN and CDR2 is SYDVKM. Trimming shortened V by 9 bases and J by 1 base, and 15 bases separated the two germline ends. CDR3 coding DNA: TGTGCCAGTAAAAGGGCGGGCGCCCAAGAGACCCAGTACTTC. It specifies CASKRAGAQETQYF.

This clonotype was detected ten times or more. The chain employs TRBV9 and TRBJ1-6; 9 positions match TRBD1. CDR3 length: 14 residues. Looked up from germline, CDR1 is SGDLS and CDR2 is YYNGEE. After removal of 5 bases from V and 8 bases from J, the junction contained 5 bases not matched to a gene. CDR3 in amino acids: CASRGTGSDSPLHF. CDR3 nucleotides: TGTGCCAGCAGGGGGACAGGGTCGGATTCACCCCTCCACTTT.

At least ten counts were recorded for this clonotype. V and J are TRBV10-3 and TRBJ2-1; D might be TRBD2 (5 bases). Between the trimmed V and J ends, which lost 6 bases and 5 bases, there was a span of 17 bases. CDR1 ENHRY and CDR2 SYGVKD come from the germline V gene. CDR3 length: 15 residues. The DNA for the CDR3 is TGTGCCATCAGCTCTGGAGTAGCGCAGAACAATGAGCAGTTCTTC. Amino acids: CAISSGVAQNNEQFF.

This sequence joins TRBV28 and TRBJ1-4, with 7 bases identical to TRBD1. The CDR3 is made up of 14 amino acids. The junction had 7 bases not matched to a gene; V was cut back by 4 bases and J by 8 bases. CDR1 is MDHEN, CDR2 SYDVKM, per germline. The DNA of the CDR3 is TGTGCCAGCAGTTCCCAGGGGGTGAAGGAAAAACTGTTTTTT. The encoded protein is CASSSQGVKEKLFF. Combining the CDR3 with reference TRBV28 and TRBJ1-4 gives the whole variable domain DVKVTQSSRYLVKRTGEKVFLECVQDMDHENMFWYRQDPGLGLRLIYFSYDVKMKEKGDIPEGYSVSREKKERFSLILESASTNQTSMYLCASSSQGVKEKLFFGSGTQLSVL.

CDR3 sequence: CASSLAQGDQPQHF. The CDR3 DNA sequence: TGTGCCAGCAGCTTAGCCCAGGGGGATCAGCCCCAGCATTTT. The V call is TRBV7-6, the J call TRBJ1-5, with 7 bases matching TRBD1. CDR1 is SGHVS and CDR2 is FNYEAQ in the germline V gene. Trimming at V came to 0 bases and at J to 5 bases, leaving 1 base not matched to a gene. This CDR3 comprises 14 residues.

The CDR3 region has the DNA TGTGCCAGCATGCACTCCCACTATGGCTACACCTTC. This codes for CASMHSHYGYTF. V is TRBV2 and J is TRBJ1-2; D unresolved. This CDR3 spans 12 amino acids. Germline values: CDR1 SNHLY, CDR2 FYNNEI. The V end was cut by 7 bases, the J end by 3 bases, with 9 bases between.

The CDR3 nucleotides are TGCAGCGTTTCTGGTATAACAGTTTATGGCTACACCTTC. Translating gives CSVSGITVYGYTF. V usage is TRBV29-1 and J usage is TRBJ1-2; D unclear. The CDR3 sequence is 13 residues long. Trimming took 5 bases from V and 5 from J, leaving 15 bases between them. The germline V gene has CDR1 SQVTM and CDR2 ANQGSEA.

This clonotype was picked up many times. V usage is TRBV10-3 and J usage is TRBJ2-1, with D perhaps assigned TRBD1 or TRBD2 (5 bases each). The CDR3 totals 16 residues. Germline CDR1 is ENHRY and CDR2 is SYGVKD. Trimming cost V 6 bases and J 8 bases, with 23 bases left between them. The CDR3 region has the DNA TGTGCCATCAGCCCAGAGCCGGGACCGCTCCGCGATGAGCAGTTCTTC. The encoded protein is CAISPEPGPLRDEQFF.

The chain combines TRBV3-1 with TRBJ1-2; no clear D. Germline loops: CDR1 LGHDT, CDR2 YNNKEL (reference sequence). V was clipped by 2 bases and J by 7 bases, with 11 bases between them. This CDR3 has 13 residues. CDR3 residues: CASSQTTSLGYTF. CDR3 sequence (DNA): TGTGCCAGCAGCCAAACCACCTCTCTTGGCTACACCTTC.

The rearrangement uses TRBV7-9 and TRBJ1-1, with 7 bases aligning to TRBD1. This CDR3 comprises 22 residues. Germline V gene data show CDR1 as SEHNR and CDR2 as FQNEAQ (reference sequence). Trimming took 4 bases from V and 1 from J; bases not matched to a gene: 27. As DNA, the CDR3 is TGTGCCAGCAGCTCAGGCCCGAGAGTGCGGAGGGGGCAGGGTAGAAGGAACACTGAAGCTTTCTTT. This codes for CASSSGPRVRRGQGRRNTEAFF.

This clonotype was counted ten times or more. In DNA, the CDR3 is TGTGCCAGCAACGTTGTGCAGGGGGCAGAGACCCAGTACTTC. Encoded protein: CASNVVQGAETQYF. J is TRBJ2-5 and V is TRBV2; 8 nucleotides line up with TRBD1. J lost 4 bases, V lost 7 bases, and 8 bases had no gene match. The CDR3 contains 14 residues. The germline V gene encodes CDR1 SNHLY and CDR2 FYNNEI.

This clonotype was counted a few times. The genes are TRBV15 and TRBJ1-5, with a possible D match to TRBD1 (5 bases). V dropped 6 bases and J dropped 0 bases, with 9 bases sitting between them. Germline V gene sequence: CDR1 LNHNV, CDR2 YYDKDF (reference sequence). This CDR3 is 14 amino acids long. In DNA, the CDR3 is TGTGCCACCAGACAGGCTAATAGCAATCAGCCCCAGCATTTT. This translates into CATRQANSNQPQHF. The full variable domain, in which reference TRBV15 and TRBJ1-5 provide the parts outside the CDR3, is DAMVIQNPRYQVTQFGKPVTLSCSQTLNHNVMYWYQQKSSQAPKLLFHYYDKDFNNEADTPDNFQSRRPNTSFCFLDIRSPGLGDTAMYLCATRQANSNQPQHFGDGTRLSIL.

The chain employs TRBV18 and TRBJ2-1, with 8 bases matching TRBD2. CDR1 and CDR2 (germline): KGHSH, LQKENI. The CDR3 spans 19 residues. Trimming cost V 2 bases and J 2 bases; bases outside gene matches: 14. The CDR3, as DNA: TGTGCCAGCTCACCATACTCACCTCGGGACGGGGGGGCCTACAATGAGCAGTTCTTC. It codes for CASSPYSPRDGGAYNEQFF.